This section outlines one T cell receptor (beta chain) sequence together with its context. Its antigen is currently unknown. These data come from a study of identifying expanded T cells in peripheral blood. General study results and limits: Clone count variance between roughly two-week samples rose with total template count.

Generated by immunoSEQ multiplex PCR, the TCRdb table keeps only in-frame clones and is missing some. The sample lists some 99,000 clones, 88% seen once, with 8.4% in the top ten. No infections or other immune events were documented during collection. Germline loops: CDR1 SGHRS, CDR2 YFSETQ. V dropped 3 bases and J dropped 2 bases, with 18 bases sitting between them. The CDR3 sequence is 17 residues long. Sample: blood. This clonotype was obtained from a person aged 18 to 70 in good health. The chain joins TRBV5-1 to TRBJ2-4; TRBD2 is a possible D gene (6 bases). This CDR3 reads CASSWAGPEDPKNIQYF. The DNA of the CDR3 is TGCGCCAGCAGCTGGGCGGGACCCGAGGATCCCAAAAACATTCAGTACTTC. Full variable domain (outside the CDR3, taken from reference TRBV5-1 and TRBJ2-4): KAGVTQTPRYLIKTRGQQVTLSCSPISGHRSVSWYQQTPGQGLQFLFEYFSETQRNKGNFPGRFSGRQFSNSRSEMNVSTLELGDSALYLCASSWAGPEDPKNIQYFGAGTRLSVL.